These 6 T cell receptor beta chains were sequenced from one sample in a study of blood T cell repertoires in COVID-19. The protocol was immunoSEQ multiplex PCR, while the TCRdb copy is restricted to in-frame clones and leaves out a portion. The table lists roughly 68,000 clones, 76% of them singletons. The source material was peripheral blood. All receptors derive from a man aged 60 to 69 with COVID-19, enrolled during active disease.

CDR3 in DNA: TGTGCCAGCAGGACAGGGGGCTATCACTACGAGCAGTACTTC. This codes for CASRTGGYHYEQYF. The gene calls are TRBV7-2 and TRBJ2-7; 10 bases are shared with TRBD1. The CDR3 spans 14 residues. The junction had 5 bases not matched to a gene; V was cut back by 6 bases and J by 3 bases. The germline V gene encodes CDR1 SGHTA and CDR2 FQGNSA. The variable domain in full, with the rest retrieved from reference TRBV7-2 and TRBJ2-7, is GAGVSQSPSNKVTEKGKDVELRCDPISGHTALYWYRQSLGQGLEFLIYFQGNSAPDKSGLPSDRFSAERTGGSVSTLTIQRTQQEDSAVYLCASRTGGYHYEQYFGPGTRLTVT.

The rearrangement uses TRBV11-3 and TRBJ2-2; D gene ambiguous. Trimming pared 3 bases from V and 8 bases from J, leaving 10 bases between. The CDR3 sequence is 13 residues long. Germline assignment: CDR1 SGHNT and CDR2 YENEEA. The CDR3 DNA reads as TGTGCCAGCAGCTTTTCACTCGGTGGGGAGCTGTTTTTT. This gives the protein CASSFSLGGELFF.

This sequence joins TRBV2 and TRBJ2-5; possibly TRBD1 for D (5 bases). Germline CDR1 reads SNHLY; CDR2 reads FYNNEI. This CDR3 region has 13 residues. V lost 6 bases and J lost 3, with 11 bases in between. CDR3 coding DNA: TGTGCCAGCAGCCAGGGCAGGGAAGAGACCCAGTACTTC. Its translation is CASSQGREETQYF.

CDR3 coding DNA: TGTGCCAGCAGGGGTTTAGGACTGAACTCTGGGGCCAACGTCCTGACTTTC. This encodes CASRGLGLNSGANVLTF. The rearrangement uses TRBV7-9 and TRBJ2-6; maybe TRBD2 (5 bases). This CDR3 is 17 amino acids long. Germline lookup yields CDR1 SEHNR and CDR2 FQNEAQ (reference sequence). Deletions cut 6 bases from V and 0 bases from J, with 15 bases between.

The rearrangement links TRBV15 to TRBJ1-1, with D perhaps matching TRBD1 (6 bases). The CDR3 runs to 12 residues. Germline V lookup: CDR1 LNHNV, CDR2 YYDKDF (reference sequence). V shed 1 base and J shed 7 bases, with 7 bases lying between them. The CDR3 here is CATSRAQGEAFF. The DNA for the CDR3 is TGTGCCACCAGCAGAGCACAGGGTGAAGCTTTCTTT.

The chain is built from TRBV5-1 and TRBJ2-1; TRBD2 matches at 7 bases. The trim removed 5 bases at V and 0 bases at J, leaving 2 bases unmatched. CDR1 is SGHRS and CDR2 is YFSETQ in the germline V gene. The CDR3 has 14 amino acids. The CDR3 here is CASSPGGSYNEQFF. The CDR3 DNA is TGCGCCAGCAGTCCGGGAGGCTCCTACAATGAGCAGTTCTTC.